This T cell receptor (beta chain) was obtained from a study of blood T cell repertoires in COVID-19. Across the study: Whether acute or convalescent, the COVID-19 samples came from the United States, Italy and Spain. Sources were T cells, B-cell-depleted T cells, or PBMCs; the material itself was cDNA or gDNA.

As processed by the authors: Estimation of nucleated cell counts relied on the amplification of reference gene primers. Method: immunoSEQ multiplex PCR; TCRdb's copy keeps in-frame clones and lacks some. V and J calls and clone size are those listed in that table; D and trimming were worked out from the DNA. The data hold 250,000 to 350,000 clones, with roughly 90% observed a single time. Trimming removed 6 bases at V and 6 bases at J, with 12 bases between. Germline CDR1 reads LNHDA; CDR2 reads SQIVND (reference sequence). The CDR3 runs 13 residues. The sample comprised peripheral blood. This clonotype was obtained from a woman aged 50 to 65 with active or convalescent COVID-19. The chain couples TRBV19 to TRBJ1-5; D is uncertain. The DNA of the CDR3 is TGTGCCAGTAGCATTACTCGGGGTCAGCCCCAGCATTTT. Its protein product is CASSITRGQPQHF.